Listed below are T cell receptor beta chains from one sample, sequenced in a study of control samples from healthy donors and cancer patients. Assay used: immunoSEQ multiplex PCR; TCRdb lists only in-frame clones, some missing. Of around 30,000 clones in the sample, approximately 86% were seen once. The sample taken for sequencing was PBMCs. These receptors originate from a woman between 40 and 50 years old with lung cancer. Both conserved end residues are part of each CDR3. The order of the fields is CDR3 protein, V gene, CDR3 length.

cdr3_aa: CASTLRLAAGETQYF
v_call: TRBV6-5
cdr3_length: 15

cdr3_aa: CASSFRQGSTEAFF
v_call: TRBV5-8
cdr3_length: 14

cdr3_aa: CASSPSPGYEQYF
v_call: TRBV7-2
cdr3_length: 13

cdr3_aa: CASSQQSYTEAFF
v_call: TRBV14
cdr3_length: 13

cdr3_aa: CASGILTDTQYF
v_call: TRBV28
cdr3_length: 12

cdr3_aa: CASSPGTSGGSSYNEQFF
v_call: TRBV5-5
cdr3_length: 18

cdr3_aa: CASSETVETGELFF
v_call: TRBV6-1
cdr3_length: 14

cdr3_aa: CASSLPANYGYTF
v_call: TRBV5-6
cdr3_length: 13

cdr3_aa: CASSLSRWGTEAFF
v_call: TRBV7-3
cdr3_length: 14

cdr3_aa: CASSQDSPSYEQYF
v_call: TRBV3-1/TRBV3-2
cdr3_length: 14

cdr3_aa: CASSYFGQGVGEAFF
v_call: TRBV6-2/TRBV6-3
cdr3_length: 15

cdr3_aa: CASSLGGGASYEQYF
v_call: TRBV5-1
cdr3_length: 15

cdr3_aa: CASSQPDPGQGVKQYF
v_call: TRBV4-1
cdr3_length: 16

cdr3_aa: CASSPPWTAYEQYF
v_call: TRBV3-1/TRBV3-2
cdr3_length: 14

cdr3_aa: CASSPSFDRGEADTQYF
v_call: TRBV9
cdr3_length: 17

cdr3_aa: CASSEYGESGNTIYF
v_call: TRBV25-1
cdr3_length: 15

cdr3_aa: CASSVRAGNTEAFF
v_call: TRBV9
cdr3_length: 14

cdr3_aa: CASSFSGTSGEQYF
v_call: TRBV7-6
cdr3_length: 14

cdr3_aa: CASSASNQPQHF
v_call: TRBV28
cdr3_length: 12

cdr3_aa: CASSTGQGWNGYTF
v_call: TRBV19
cdr3_length: 14

cdr3_aa: CASSLSGGATDTQYF
v_call: TRBV5-5
cdr3_length: 15

cdr3_aa: CASSSAAGASYEQYF
v_call: TRBV13
cdr3_length: 15

cdr3_aa: CASSVQGPEQFF
v_call: TRBV7-2
cdr3_length: 12

cdr3_aa: CAWSGQGVTGSEKLFF
v_call: TRBV30
cdr3_length: 16

cdr3_aa: CATSDLESDRVVWANVLTF
v_call: TRBV24-1
cdr3_length: 19

cdr3_aa: CAIAKGYEQYF
v_call: TRBV2
cdr3_length: 11

cdr3_aa: CASSPSRDRGHTEAFF
v_call: TRBV7-8
cdr3_length: 16

cdr3_aa: CASSSSGTGNEQYF
v_call: TRBV6-6
cdr3_length: 14

cdr3_aa: CASSGIAGGTTRETQYF
v_call: TRBV19
cdr3_length: 17

cdr3_aa: CASGLDTDTQYF
v_call: TRBV5-1
cdr3_length: 12

cdr3_aa: CASSDRGSYNEQFF
v_call: TRBV13
cdr3_length: 14

cdr3_aa: CASSEVGNTIYF
v_call: TRBV2
cdr3_length: 12

cdr3_aa: CASSSGVHEQYF
v_call: TRBV28
cdr3_length: 12